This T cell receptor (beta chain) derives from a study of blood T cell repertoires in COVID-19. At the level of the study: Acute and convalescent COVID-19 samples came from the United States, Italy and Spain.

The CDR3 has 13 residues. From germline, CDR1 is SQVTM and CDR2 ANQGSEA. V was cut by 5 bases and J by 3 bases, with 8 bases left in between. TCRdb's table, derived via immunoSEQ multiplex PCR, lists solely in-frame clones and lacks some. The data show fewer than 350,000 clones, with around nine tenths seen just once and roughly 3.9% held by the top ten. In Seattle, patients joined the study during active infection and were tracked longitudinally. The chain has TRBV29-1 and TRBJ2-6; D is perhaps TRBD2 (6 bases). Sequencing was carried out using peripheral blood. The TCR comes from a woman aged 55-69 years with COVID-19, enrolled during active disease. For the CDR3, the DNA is TGCAGCGTTCTGGGGGGTGGGGCCAACGTCCTGACTTTC. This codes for CSVLGGGANVLTF.